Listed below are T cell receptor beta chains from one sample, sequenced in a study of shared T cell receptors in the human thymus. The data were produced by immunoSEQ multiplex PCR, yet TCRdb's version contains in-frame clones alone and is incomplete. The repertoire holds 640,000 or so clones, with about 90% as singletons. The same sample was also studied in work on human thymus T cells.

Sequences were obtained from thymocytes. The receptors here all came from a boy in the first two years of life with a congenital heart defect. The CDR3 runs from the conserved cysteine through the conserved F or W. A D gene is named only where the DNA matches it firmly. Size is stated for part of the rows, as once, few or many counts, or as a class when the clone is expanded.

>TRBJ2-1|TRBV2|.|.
CASSERGSGPWGNEQFF
TGTGCCAGCAGTGAAAGGGGCAGTGGCCCCTGGGGCAATGAGCAGTTCTTC
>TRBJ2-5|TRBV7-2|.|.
CASSLSVQETQYF
TGTGCCAGCAGCTTATCGGTCCAAGAGACCCAGTACTTC
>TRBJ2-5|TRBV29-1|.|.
CSVLTAQETQYF
TGCAGCGTTCTAACAGCCCAAGAGACCCAGTACTTC
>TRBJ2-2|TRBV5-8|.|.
CASSPGTPITGELFF
TGTGCCAGCAGCCCCGGGACACCTATCACCGGGGAGCTGTTTTTT
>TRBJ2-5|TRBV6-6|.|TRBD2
CASSFGGTSEETQYF
TGTGCCAGCAGTTTCGGCGGGACTAGCGAAGAGACCCAGTACTTC
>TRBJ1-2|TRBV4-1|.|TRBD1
CASSQETGTDYGYTF
TGCGCCAGCAGCCAAGAAACCGGGACAGATTATGGCTACACCTTC
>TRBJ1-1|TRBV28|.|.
CASSLGPREAFF
TGTGCCAGCAGTTTAGGCCCCCGAGAAGCTTTCTTT
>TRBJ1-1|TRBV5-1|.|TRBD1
CASRGTGDTEAFF
TGCGCCAGCCGAGGGACAGGGGACACTGAAGCTTTCTTT
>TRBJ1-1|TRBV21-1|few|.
CASSGRATEAFF
TGTGCCAGCAGCGGGAGAGCCACTGAAGCTTTCTTT
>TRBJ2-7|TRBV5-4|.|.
CASSFDPQGYEQYF
TGTGCCAGCAGCTTCGACCCGCAGGGCTACGAGCAGTACTTC
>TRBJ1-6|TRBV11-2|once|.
CASSLGGTGGSPLHF
TGTGCCAGCAGCTTAGGTGGGACCGGGGGTTCACCCCTCCACTTT
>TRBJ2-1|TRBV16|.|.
CASSHRTMMNEQFF
TGTGCCAGCAGCCACAGGACTATGATGAATGAGCAGTTCTTC
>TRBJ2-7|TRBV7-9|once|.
CASSLGTTERSYEQYF
TGTGCCAGCAGCTTAGGGACAACCGAGCGATCCTACGAGCAGTACTTC
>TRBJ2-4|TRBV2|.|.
CASGGTYRIAKNIQYF
TGTGCCAGCGGTGGGACATATCGTATAGCCAAAAACATTCAGTACTTC
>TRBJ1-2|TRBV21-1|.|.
CASSNGQGGLLLNYGYTF
TGTGCCAGCAGCAATGGACAGGGAGGTTTGTTATTGAACTATGGCTACACCTTC
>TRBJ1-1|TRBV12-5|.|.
CASGFGKGGGSTEAFF
TGTGCTAGTGGTTTTGGTAAAGGGGGTGGAAGTACTGAAGCTTTCTTT
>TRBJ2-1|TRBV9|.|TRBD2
CASSVQPSSGGFSNEQFF
TGTGCCAGCAGCGTTCAACCAAGCTCGGGAGGTTTTAGCAATGAGCAGTTCTTC
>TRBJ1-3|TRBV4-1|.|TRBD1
CASSQPGCGQGENTIYF
TGCGCCAGCAGCCAACCGGGATGCGGACAGGGAGAAAACACCATATATTTT
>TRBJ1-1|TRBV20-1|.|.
CSARNGAFF
TGCAGTGCTAGAAACGGAGCTTTCTTT
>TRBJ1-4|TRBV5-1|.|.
CASSLTEPGFEKLFF
TGCGCCAGCAGTTTGACGGAGCCCGGATTTGAAAAACTGTTTTTT
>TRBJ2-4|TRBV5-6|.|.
CASSEGGAKNIQYF
TGTGCCAGCAGCGAGGGTGGAGCCAAAAACATTCAGTACTTC
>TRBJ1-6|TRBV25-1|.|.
CASSHRHGKNSPLHF
TGTGCCAGCAGTCACCGACACGGAAAAAATTCACCCCTCCACTTT
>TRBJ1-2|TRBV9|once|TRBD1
CASSVRPGQGGYGYTF
TGTGCCAGCAGCGTGCGACCGGGACAGGGGGGCTATGGCTACACCTTC
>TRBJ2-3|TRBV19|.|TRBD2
CASSIGTSGISTDTQYF
TGTGCCAGTAGTATTGGGACTAGCGGGATAAGCACAGATACGCAGTATTTT
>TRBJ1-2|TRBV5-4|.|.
CASSLGDTGRSANYGYTF
TGTGCCAGCAGCTTGGGGGACACGGGACGATCTGCTAACTATGGCTACACCTTC
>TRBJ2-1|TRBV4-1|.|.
CASSYGTRSYNEQFF
TGCGCCAGCAGCTACGGGACTCGGTCCTACAATGAGCAGTTCTTC
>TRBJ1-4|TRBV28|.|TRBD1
CASSPRQGSEKLFF
TGTGCCAGCAGCCCCAGACAGGGGAGTGAAAAACTGTTTTTT
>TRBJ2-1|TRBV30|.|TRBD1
CAWRPTGAPGNEQFF
TGTGCCTGGAGGCCTACAGGGGCGCCTGGGAATGAGCAGTTCTTC
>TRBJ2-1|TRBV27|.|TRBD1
CASTQRLGQGANEQFF
TGTGCCAGCACCCAAAGACTTGGACAGGGAGCCAATGAGCAGTTCTTC
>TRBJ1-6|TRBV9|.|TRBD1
CASSVGQGHNSPLHF
TGTGCCAGCAGCGTTGGACAGGGGCATAATTCACCCCTCCACTTT
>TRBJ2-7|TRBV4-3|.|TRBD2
CASSQGSLKGLALMSSYEQYF
TGCGCCAGCAGCCAAGGTTCCTTGAAGGGACTAGCGTTGATGAGCTCCTACGAGCAGTACTTC
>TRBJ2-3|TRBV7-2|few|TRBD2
CASSLAERGPLSSTDTQYF
TGTGCCAGCAGCTTAGCGGAGCGGGGCCCCCTTTCTAGCACAGATACGCAGTATTTT
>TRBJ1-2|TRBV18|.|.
CASSPRTPGPRGGYTF
TGTGCCAGCTCACCACGGACACCAGGGCCTCGCGGTGGCTACACCTTC
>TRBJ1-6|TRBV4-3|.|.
CASSLAHGSGVERNSPLHF
TGCGCCAGCAGCCTCGCCCACGGCAGCGGAGTGGAAAGAAATTCACCCCTCCACTTT
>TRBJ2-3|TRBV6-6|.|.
CASSYSRRETDTQYF
TGTGCCAGCAGTTACTCGCGCCGGGAGACAGATACGCAGTATTTT